The entry below gives a single TCR beta chain sequence along with its context. Antigen specificity is unknown. At the time of sampling, donors were nominally healthy, though unrecorded immune exposures were likely. Germline V CDR1 and CDR2: SGHAT, FQNNGV. V lost 5 bases and J 7 bases, leaving 18 bases between the germline ends. The CDR3 loop spans 14 amino acids. PCR involved 60 Vbeta and 13 Jbeta primers. Sequencing was performed with immunoSEQ multiplex PCR; in TCRdb, only in-frame clones are kept and a portion is missing. The table lists 100,000 to 120,000 clones, roughly 80% of them singletons. This sample is part of a study of cytomegalovirus exposure and HLA in healthy donors. General observations from the study: Within an earlier analysis, most TCR beta V segments proved productive either about 90% or about 30% of the time. In a later analysis, across HLA loci, associated TCR counts were highest for DRB1, lowest for HLA-C. Analyzed later, most CMV-associated TCR beta chains appeared HLA-restricted.

The source is a man between 25 and 39 years old in good health and CMV-seropositive. The chain is built from TRBV11-2 and TRBJ2-7; tentatively, D is TRBD2 (6 bases). Specimen: PBMCs. Here the CDR3 DNA reads TGTGCCAGCAGCCCCAGGAGAGGGGCGGGGGAGCAGTACTTC. It specifies CASSPRRGAGEQYF.